These 10 T cell receptor beta chains were sequenced from one sample in a study of CD8 T cells in ankylosing spondylitis. A single record per CDR3 protein comes from TCRdb applying MiXCR to the 5' RACE reads. Found here are approximately 130,000 distinct CDR3 sequences, 10% to 12% of them singletons; the top ten hold about 3.8%. Sequenced sample: blood, either unsorted or a sorted T cell fraction (not recorded which). The receptors here all came from a female donor with ankylosing spondylitis or in good health (not recorded which).

This clonotype was recorded a few times. This chain uses TRBV5-1 with TRBJ2-2; D gene ambiguous. The CDR3 has 14 residues. V was trimmed by 2 bases and J by 1 base, leaving 6 bases between them. Germline V CDR1 and CDR2: SGHRS, YFSETQ. The DNA for the CDR3 is TGCGCCAGCAGCTTTACGGGGAACACCGGGGAGCTGTTTTTT. The encoded protein is CASSFTGNTGELFF.

This clonotype was observed at least ten times. The rearrangement links TRBV10-3 to TRBJ1-2, with 8 bases fitting TRBD1. Germline CDR1 is ENHRY and CDR2 is SYGVKD. The V segment lost 10 bases and the J segment 2 bases; nucleotides outside the gene matches: 6. This CDR3 is 13 amino acids long. This chain's CDR3 is CASQPGGNYGYTF. The CDR3 nucleotides are TGTGCCAGTCAACCAGGGGGCAACTATGGCTACACCTTC.

This clonotype was detected many times. The rearrangement uses TRBV20-1 and TRBJ1-1; 7 bases match TRBD1. The V segment lost 5 bases and the J segment 0 bases; nucleotides outside the gene matches: 6. Germline-derived CDR1 and CDR2 are DFQATT and SNEGSKA (reference sequence). This CDR3 region has 14 residues. The CDR3 reads CSAPRQGMNTEAFF. Written as DNA, the CDR3 is TGCAGTGCTCCTCGACAGGGCATGAACACTGAAGCTTTCTTT.

In its sample, this clonotype was seen many times. CDR3 in DNA: TGTGCCAGTAGCCCCCCGGACACTGAAGCTTTCTTT. Translated, it gives CASSPPDTEAFF. The V gene is TRBV19, the J gene TRBJ1-1; D gene uncertain. V was pared by 6 bases and J by 3 bases, with 8 bases between. The CDR3 has 12 amino acids. Germline V gene sequence: CDR1 LNHDA, CDR2 SQIVND (reference sequence). The full variable domain, completed using reference TRBV19 and TRBJ1-1, is DGGITQSPKYLFRKEGQNVTLSCEQNLNHDAMYWYRQDPGQGLRLIYYSQIVNDFQKGDIAEGYSVSREKKESFPLTVTSAQKNPTAFYLCASSPPDTEAFFGQGTRLTVV.

This clonotype came up many times. This rearrangement joins TRBV7-9 to TRBJ1-2; D gene ambiguous. Germline V gene lookup returns CDR1 SEHNR and CDR2 FQNEAQ (reference sequence). CDR3 size: 10 residues. V was cut by 8 bases and J by 8 bases, with 9 bases left in between. CDR3 bases: TGTGCCAGCCACGCGTCGGGCTACACCTTC. This gives the protein CASHASGYTF. Drawing the rest from reference TRBV7-9 and TRBJ1-2, the complete variable domain is DTGVSQNPRHKITKRGQNVTFRCDPISEHNRLYWYRQTLGQGPEFLTYFQNEAQLEKSRLLSDRFSAERPKGSFSTLEIQRTEQGDSAMYLCASHASGYTFGSGTRLTVV.

This clonotype was observed many times. The rearrangement joins TRBV6-2 or TRBV6-3 to TRBJ1-1; D remains unclear. The CDR3 extends over 13 amino acids. The V end was cut by 4 bases, the J end by 8 bases, with 14 bases between. Per germline, CDR1 MNHEY and CDR2 SVGEGT. CDR3 protein: CASSFHPEGEAFF. CDR3 in DNA: TGTGCCAGCAGTTTCCACCCCGAAGGCGAAGCTTTCTTT.

This clonotype was observed many times. The chain couples TRBV20-1 to TRBJ1-2; D might be TRBD1 (5 bases). The germline V and J ends were trimmed by 5 bases and 5 bases, with 21 bases remaining between them. Germline V CDR1 and CDR2: DFQATT, SNEGSKA (reference sequence). CDR3 length equals 15 residues. The chain's CDR3 is CSALPSGRFFYGYTF. In DNA, the CDR3 is TGCAGTGCTCTCCCATCGGGACGATTCTTTTATGGCTACACCTTC.

Concerning this clonotype itself: The junction does not match germline at one end; this may be a read error. The rearrangement joins TRBV28 to TRBJ1-5; weak D call: TRBD1 (5 bases). Germline CDR1 is MDHEN and CDR2 is SYDVKM. CDR3 size: 12 residues. The CDR3 DNA is TGTGCCAACAGTGGAGGGACTCAGCCCCAGCATTTT. As protein: CANSGGTQPQHF. Full variable domain (rest looked up from reference TRBV28 and TRBJ1-5): DVKVTQSSRYLVKRTGEKVFLECVQDMDHENMFWYRQDPGLGLRLIYFSYDVKMKEKGDIPEGYSVSREKKERFSLILESASTNQTSMYLCANSGGTQPQHFGDGTRLSIL.

V gene TRBV20-1 combines with J gene TRBJ2-7, with 9 bases lining up with TRBD1. V lost 8 bases, J lost 2 bases, and 13 bases stayed unmatched. This CDR3 is 15 amino acids long. Germline-derived CDR1 and CDR2 are DFQATT and SNEGSKA (reference sequence). Here the CDR3 DNA reads TGCAGTACTGTGCGGGACAGGGAAACTACCTACGAGCAGTACTTC. It encodes CSTVRDRETTYEQYF.

On this clonotype: A much larger clone is a single base away; this may be a read error. V and J are TRBV20-1 and TRBJ2-3; D remains ambiguous. Looked up from germline, CDR1 is DFQATT and CDR2 is SNEGSKA (reference sequence). The CDR3 contains 12 residues. V shed 3 bases and J shed 5 bases, with 9 bases lying between them. The CDR3 region has the DNA TGCAGTGCTAGCCCGGTAGAAGATACGCAGTATTTT. It encodes CSASPVEDTQYF.